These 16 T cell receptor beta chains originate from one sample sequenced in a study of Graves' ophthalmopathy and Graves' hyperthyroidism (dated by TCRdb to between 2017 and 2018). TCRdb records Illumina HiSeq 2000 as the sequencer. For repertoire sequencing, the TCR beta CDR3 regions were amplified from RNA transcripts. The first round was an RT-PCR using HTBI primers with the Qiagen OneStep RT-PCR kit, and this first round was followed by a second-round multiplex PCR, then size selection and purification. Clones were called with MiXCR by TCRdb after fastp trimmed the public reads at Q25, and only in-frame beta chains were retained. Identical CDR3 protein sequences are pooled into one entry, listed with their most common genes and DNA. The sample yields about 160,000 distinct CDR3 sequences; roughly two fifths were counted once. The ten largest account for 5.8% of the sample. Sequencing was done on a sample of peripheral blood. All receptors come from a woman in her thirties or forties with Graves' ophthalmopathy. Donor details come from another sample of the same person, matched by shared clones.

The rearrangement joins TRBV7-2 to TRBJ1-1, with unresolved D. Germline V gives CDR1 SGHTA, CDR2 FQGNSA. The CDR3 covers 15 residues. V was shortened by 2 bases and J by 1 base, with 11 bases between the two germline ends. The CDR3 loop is CASSLWRRENTEAFF. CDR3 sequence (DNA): TGTGCCAGCAGCTTATGGCGGAGGGAGAACACTGAAGCTTTCTTT.

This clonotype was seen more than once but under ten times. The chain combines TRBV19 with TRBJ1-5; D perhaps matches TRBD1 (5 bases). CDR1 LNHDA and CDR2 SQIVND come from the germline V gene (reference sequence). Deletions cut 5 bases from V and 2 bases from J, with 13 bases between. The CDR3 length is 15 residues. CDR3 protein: CASSLLSTGNQPQHF. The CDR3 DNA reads TGTGCCAGTAGTCTCCTATCGACAGGCAATCAGCCCCAGCATTTT.

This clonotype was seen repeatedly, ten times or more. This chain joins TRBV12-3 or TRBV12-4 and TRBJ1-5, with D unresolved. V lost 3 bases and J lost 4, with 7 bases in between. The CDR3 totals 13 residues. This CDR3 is CASSFTDNQPQHF. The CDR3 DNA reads TGTGCCAGCAGTTTTACAGATAATCAGCCCCAGCATTTT.

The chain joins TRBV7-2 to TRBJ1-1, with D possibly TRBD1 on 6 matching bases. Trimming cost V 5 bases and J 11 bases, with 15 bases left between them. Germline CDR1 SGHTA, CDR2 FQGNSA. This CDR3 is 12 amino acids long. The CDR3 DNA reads TGTGCCAGCAGCGTCCGCTCAGGGGAGGCTTTCTTT. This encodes CASSVRSGEAFF.

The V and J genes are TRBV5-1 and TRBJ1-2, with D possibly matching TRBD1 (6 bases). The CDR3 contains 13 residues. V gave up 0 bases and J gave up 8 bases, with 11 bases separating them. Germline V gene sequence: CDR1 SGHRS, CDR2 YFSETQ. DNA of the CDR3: TGCGCCAGCAGCTTGGATACAGGGCAAGGCTACACCTTC. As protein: CASSLDTGQGYTF.

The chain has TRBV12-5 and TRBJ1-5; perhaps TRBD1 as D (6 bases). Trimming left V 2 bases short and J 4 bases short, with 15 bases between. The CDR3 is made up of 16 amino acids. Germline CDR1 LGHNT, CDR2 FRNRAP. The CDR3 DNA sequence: TGTGCTAGTGGTTTGACCGGGGGGCAGCGTAATCAGCCCCAGCATTTT. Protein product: CASGLTGGQRNQPQHF.

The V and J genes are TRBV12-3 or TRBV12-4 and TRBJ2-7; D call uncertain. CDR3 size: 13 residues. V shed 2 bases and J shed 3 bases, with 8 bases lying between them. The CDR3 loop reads CASSLNRDYEQYF. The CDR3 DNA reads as TGTGCCAGCAGTTTAAACAGAGACTACGAGCAGTACTTC.

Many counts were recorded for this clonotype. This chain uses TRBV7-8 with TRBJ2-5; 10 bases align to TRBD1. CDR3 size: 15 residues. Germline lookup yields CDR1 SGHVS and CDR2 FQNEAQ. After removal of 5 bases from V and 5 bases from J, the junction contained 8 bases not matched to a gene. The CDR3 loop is CASSKDRGHGETQYF. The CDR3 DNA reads TGTGCCAGCAGCAAAGACAGGGGGCATGGGGAGACCCAGTACTTC.

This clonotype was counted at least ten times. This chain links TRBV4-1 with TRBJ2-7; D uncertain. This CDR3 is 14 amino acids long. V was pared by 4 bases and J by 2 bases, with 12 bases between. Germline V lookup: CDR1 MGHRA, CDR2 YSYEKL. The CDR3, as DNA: TGCGCCAGCAGCCCTCGGGCCCGAACCTACGAGCAGTACTTC. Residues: CASSPRARTYEQYF.

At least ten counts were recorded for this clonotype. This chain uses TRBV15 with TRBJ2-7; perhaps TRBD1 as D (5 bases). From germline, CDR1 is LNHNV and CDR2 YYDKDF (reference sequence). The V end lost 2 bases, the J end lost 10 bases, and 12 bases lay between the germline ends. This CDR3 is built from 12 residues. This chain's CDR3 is CATSRSTDTQYF. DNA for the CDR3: TGTGCCACCAGCAGATCGACAGACACACAGTACTTC.

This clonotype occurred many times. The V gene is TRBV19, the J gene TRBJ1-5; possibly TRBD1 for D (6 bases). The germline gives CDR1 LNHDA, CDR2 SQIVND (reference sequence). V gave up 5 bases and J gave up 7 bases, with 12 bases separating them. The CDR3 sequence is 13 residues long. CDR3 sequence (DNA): TGTGCCAGTAGTCAGGGGAATAAGCAGCCCCAGCATTTT. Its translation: CASSQGNKQPQHF.

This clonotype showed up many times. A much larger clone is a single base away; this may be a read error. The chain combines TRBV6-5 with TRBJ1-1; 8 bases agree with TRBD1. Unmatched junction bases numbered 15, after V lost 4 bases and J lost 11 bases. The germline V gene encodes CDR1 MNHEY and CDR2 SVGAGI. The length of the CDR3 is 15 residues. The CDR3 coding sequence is TGTGCCAGCAGTTCTCATTATCAGGGGGCGCGGAAGGCTTTCTTT. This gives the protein CASSSHYQGARKAFF.

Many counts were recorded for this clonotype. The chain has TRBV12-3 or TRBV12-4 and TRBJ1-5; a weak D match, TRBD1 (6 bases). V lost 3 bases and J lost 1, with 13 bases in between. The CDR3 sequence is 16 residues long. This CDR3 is CASSFAGEVSNQPQHF. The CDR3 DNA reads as TGTGCCAGCAGTTTTGCAGGGGAGGTGAGCAATCAGCCCCAGCATTTT.

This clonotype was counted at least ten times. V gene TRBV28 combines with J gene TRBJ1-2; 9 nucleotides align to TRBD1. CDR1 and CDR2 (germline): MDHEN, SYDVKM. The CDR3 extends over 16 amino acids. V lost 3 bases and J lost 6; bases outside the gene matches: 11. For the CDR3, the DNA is TGTGCCAGCAGTTTCGGCGGACAGGGGTTTACAGATGGCTACACCTTC. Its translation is CASSFGGQGFTDGYTF.

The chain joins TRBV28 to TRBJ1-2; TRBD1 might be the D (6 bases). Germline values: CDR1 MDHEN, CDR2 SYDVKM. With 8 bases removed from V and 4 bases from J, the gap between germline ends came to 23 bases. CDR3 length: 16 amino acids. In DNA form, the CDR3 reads TGTGCCAGCGCTGATACCACAGGGAGAGGGGTCTATGGCTACACCTTC. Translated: CASADTTGRGVYGYTF.

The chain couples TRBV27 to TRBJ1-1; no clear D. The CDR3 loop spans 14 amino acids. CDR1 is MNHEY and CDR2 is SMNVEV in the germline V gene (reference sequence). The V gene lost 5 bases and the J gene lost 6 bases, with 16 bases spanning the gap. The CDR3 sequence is CASSPFRDRAEAFF. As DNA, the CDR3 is TGTGCCAGCAGTCCCTTTAGGGATCGGGCTGAAGCTTTCTTT.